This TCR beta chain was retrieved from a study of blood T cell repertoires in COVID-19. V lost 3 bases and J lost 3, with 10 bases in between. From germline, CDR1 is SGHNT and CDR2 YENEEA. This CDR3 region has 14 residues. Libraries were prepared by immunoSEQ multiplex PCR; TCRdb keeps only in-frame clonotypes and omits some of them. The sample records about 42,000 clones, about 88% being singletons. This clone has just a few counts. The receptor comes from a human donor in a cohort sampled during active COVID-19. Sequencing used peripheral blood. The chain couples TRBV11-3 to TRBJ2-3; D possibly corresponds to TRBD1 (6 bases). CDR3 nucleotides: TGTGCCAGCAGCTTCAGGGGAGAGACAGATACGCAGTATTTT. Protein: CASSFRGETDTQYF.